This TCR beta chain was recorded in a study of shared clonotypes between healthy human individuals. A remark on this clone: At one boundary the junction diverges from the germline segment, which might be a read error. The sample carries other DNA sequences with the same CDR3.

The CDR3 length is 16 residues. CDR1 MGHRA and CDR2 YSYEKL come from the germline V gene. Produced via immunoSEQ multiplex PCR; TCRdb's table is partial and in-frame only. Of approximately 2.4 million clones listed, roughly 95% were seen once; the top ten hold approximately 0.13%. The sequence came from a man younger than 30 in good health. V is TRBV4-1 and J is TRBJ2-3; TRBD1 matches at 9 bases. Sequences were obtained from naive CD4+ T cells sorted from blood. The subset is: CD45RA+ positively selected. The CDR3 DNA reads TGCGCCAGCAGCCAAGAGGAGGCAGGGACGGGACAGGGATTTAATTTT. It specifies CASSQEEAGTGQGFNF.